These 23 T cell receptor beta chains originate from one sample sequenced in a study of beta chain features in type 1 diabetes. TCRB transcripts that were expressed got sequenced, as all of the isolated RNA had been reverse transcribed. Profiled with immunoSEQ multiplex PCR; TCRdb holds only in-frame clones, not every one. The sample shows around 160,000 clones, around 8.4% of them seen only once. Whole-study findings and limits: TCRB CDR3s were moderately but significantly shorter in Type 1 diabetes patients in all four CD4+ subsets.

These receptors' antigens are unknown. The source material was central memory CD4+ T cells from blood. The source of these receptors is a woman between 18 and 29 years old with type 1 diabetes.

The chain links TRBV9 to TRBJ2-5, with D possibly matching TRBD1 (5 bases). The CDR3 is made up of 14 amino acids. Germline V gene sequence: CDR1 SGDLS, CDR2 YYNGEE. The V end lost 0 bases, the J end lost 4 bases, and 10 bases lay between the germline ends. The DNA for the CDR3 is TGTGCCAGCAGCGTAGAGGGGCAAGGAGAGACCCAGTACTTC. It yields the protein CASSVEGQGETQYF.

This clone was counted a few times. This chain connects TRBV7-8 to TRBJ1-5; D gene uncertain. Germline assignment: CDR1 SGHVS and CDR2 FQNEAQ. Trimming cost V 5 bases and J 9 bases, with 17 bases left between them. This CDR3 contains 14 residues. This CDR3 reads CASSRATADRPQHF. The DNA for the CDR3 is TGTGCCAGCAGCCGCGCCACAGCAGATCGGCCCCAGCATTTT.

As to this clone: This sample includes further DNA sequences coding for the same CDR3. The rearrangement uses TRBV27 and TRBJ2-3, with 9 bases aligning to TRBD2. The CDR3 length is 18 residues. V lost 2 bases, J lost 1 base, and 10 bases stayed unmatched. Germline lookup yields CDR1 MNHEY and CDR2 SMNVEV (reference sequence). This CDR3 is CASSLLFPAGGGTDTQYF. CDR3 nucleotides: TGTGCCAGCAGTTTACTTTTCCCCGCGGGGGGGGGCACAGATACGCAGTATTTT.

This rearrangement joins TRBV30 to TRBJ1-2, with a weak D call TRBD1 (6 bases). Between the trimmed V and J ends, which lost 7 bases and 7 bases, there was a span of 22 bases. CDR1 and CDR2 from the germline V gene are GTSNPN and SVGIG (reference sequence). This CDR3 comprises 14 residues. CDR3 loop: CAFLLMRGRGGYTF. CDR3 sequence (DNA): TGTGCCTTCCTACTAATGAGGGGCAGGGGTGGCTACACCTTC.

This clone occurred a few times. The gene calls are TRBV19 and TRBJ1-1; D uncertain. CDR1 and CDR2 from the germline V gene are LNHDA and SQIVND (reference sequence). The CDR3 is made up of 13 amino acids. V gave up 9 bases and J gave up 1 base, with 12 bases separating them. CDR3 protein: CASLNNRNTEAFF. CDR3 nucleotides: TGTGCCAGCCTCAACAACAGGAACACTGAAGCTTTCTTT.

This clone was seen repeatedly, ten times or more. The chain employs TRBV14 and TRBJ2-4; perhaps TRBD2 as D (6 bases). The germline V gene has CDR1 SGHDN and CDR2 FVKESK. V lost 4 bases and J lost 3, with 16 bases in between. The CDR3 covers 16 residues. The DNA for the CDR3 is TGTGCCAGCAGCCCCTTGACGGGGACTTTCAAAAACATTCAGTACTTC. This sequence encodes CASSPLTGTFKNIQYF. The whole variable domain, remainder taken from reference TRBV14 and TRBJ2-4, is EAGVTQFPSHSVIEKGQTVTLRCDPISGHDNLYWYRRVMGKEIKFLLHFVKESKQDESGMPNNRFLAERTGGTYSTLKVQPAELEDSGVYFCASSPLTGTFKNIQYFGAGTRLSVL.

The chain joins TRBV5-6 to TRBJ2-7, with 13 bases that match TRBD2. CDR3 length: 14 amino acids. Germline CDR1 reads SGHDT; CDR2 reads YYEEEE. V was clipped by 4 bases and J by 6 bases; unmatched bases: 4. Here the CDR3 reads CASSRTSGRREQYF. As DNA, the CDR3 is TGTGCCAGCAGCAGGACTAGCGGGAGACGCGAGCAGTACTTC.

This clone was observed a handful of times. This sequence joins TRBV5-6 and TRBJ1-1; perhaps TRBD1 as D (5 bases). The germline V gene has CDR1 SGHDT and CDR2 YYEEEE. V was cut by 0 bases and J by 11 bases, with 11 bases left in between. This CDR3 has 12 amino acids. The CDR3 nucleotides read TGTGCCAGCAGCTTGGCGACAGTCGGGGCTTTCTTT. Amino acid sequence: CASSLATVGAFF.

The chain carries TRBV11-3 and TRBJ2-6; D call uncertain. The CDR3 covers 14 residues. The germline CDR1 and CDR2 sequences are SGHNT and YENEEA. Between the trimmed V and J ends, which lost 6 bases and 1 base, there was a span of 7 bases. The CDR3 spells CASRFNSGANVLTF. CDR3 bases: TGTGCCAGCAGGTTTAATTCTGGGGCCAACGTCCTGACTTTC.

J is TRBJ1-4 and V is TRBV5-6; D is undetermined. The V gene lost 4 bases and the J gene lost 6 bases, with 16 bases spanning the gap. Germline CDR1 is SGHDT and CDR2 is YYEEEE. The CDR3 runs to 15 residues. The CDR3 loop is CASSPSSGYDEKLFF. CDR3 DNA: TGTGCCAGCAGCCCGTCTTCGGGGTATGATGAAAAACTGTTTTTT.

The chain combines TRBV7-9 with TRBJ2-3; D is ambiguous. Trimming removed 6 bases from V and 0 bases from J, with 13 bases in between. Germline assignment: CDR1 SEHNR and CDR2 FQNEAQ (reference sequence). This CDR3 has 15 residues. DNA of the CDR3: TGTGCCAGCAGGTTTAGCAGTTCTAGCACAGATACGCAGTATTTT. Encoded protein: CASRFSSSSTDTQYF.

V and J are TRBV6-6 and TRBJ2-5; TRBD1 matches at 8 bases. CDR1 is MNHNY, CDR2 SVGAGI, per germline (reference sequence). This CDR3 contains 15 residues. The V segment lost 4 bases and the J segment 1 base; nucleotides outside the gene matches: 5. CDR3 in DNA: TGTGCCAGCAGTTCCCAGGGGGCAGGCCAAGAGACCCAGTACTTC. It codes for CASSSQGAGQETQYF.

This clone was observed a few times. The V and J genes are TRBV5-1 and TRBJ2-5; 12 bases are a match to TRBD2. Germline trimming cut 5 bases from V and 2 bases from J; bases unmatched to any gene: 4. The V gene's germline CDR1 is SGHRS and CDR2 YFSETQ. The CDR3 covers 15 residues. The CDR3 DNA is TGCGCCAGCAGGGGGACTAGCGGGCCGCAAGAGACCCAGTACTTC. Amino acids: CASRGTSGPQETQYF.

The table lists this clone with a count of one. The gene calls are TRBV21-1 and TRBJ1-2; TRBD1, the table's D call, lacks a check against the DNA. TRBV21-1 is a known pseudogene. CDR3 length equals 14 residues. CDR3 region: CASSKAEGAYGYTF. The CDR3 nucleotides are TGTGCCAGCAGCAAAGCCGAGGGGGCATATGGCTACACCTTC.

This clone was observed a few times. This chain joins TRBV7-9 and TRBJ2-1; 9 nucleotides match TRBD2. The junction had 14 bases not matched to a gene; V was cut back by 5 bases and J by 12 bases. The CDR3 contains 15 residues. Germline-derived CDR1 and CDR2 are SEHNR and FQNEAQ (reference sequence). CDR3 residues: CASSPAGGSGTRQFF. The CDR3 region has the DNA TGTGCCAGCAGCCCGGCGGGGGGGAGTGGGACTAGGCAGTTCTTC.

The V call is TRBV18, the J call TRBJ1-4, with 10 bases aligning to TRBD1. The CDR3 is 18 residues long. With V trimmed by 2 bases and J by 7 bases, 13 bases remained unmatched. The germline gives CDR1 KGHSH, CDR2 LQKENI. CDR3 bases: TGTGCCAGCTCACCAATGCGTTCCCGGGACAGGGGAGGTGAAAAACTGTTTTTT. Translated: CASSPMRSRDRGGEKLFF.

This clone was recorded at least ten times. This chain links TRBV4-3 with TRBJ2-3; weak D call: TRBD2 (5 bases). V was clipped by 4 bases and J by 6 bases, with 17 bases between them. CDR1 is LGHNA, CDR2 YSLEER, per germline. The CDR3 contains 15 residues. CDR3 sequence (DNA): TGCGCCAGCAGCCCCCTTACTAGTAGGCGCGATACGCAGTATTTT. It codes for CASSPLTSRRDTQYF.

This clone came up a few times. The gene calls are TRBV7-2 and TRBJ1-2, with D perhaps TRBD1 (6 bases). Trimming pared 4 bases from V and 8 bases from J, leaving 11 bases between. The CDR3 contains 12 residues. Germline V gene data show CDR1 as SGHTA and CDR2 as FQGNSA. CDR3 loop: CASSYITGGYTF. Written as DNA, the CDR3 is TGTGCCAGCAGCTATATTACAGGGGGCTACACCTTC.

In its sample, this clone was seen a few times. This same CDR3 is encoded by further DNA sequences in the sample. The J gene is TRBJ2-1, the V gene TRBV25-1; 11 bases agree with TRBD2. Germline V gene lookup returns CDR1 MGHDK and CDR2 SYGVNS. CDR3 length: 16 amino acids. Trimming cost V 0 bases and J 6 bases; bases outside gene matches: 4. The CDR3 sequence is CASSEYRLAGGNEQFF. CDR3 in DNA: TGTGCCAGCAGTGAATATCGGCTAGCGGGAGGCAATGAGCAGTTCTTC.

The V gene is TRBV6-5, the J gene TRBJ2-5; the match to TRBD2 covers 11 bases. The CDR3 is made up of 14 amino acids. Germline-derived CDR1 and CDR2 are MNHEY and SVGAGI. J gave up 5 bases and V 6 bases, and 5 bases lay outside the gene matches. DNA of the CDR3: TGTGCCAGCAGACGGACTAGCGGGTGGGAGACCCAGTACTTC. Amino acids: CASRRTSGWETQYF.

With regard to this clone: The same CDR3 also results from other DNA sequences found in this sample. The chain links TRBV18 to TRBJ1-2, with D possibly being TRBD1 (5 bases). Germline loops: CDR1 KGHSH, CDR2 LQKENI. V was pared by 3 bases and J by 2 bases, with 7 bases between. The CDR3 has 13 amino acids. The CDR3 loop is CASSPDRNYGYTF. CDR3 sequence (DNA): TGTGCCAGCTCACCCGACAGAAACTATGGCTACACCTTC.

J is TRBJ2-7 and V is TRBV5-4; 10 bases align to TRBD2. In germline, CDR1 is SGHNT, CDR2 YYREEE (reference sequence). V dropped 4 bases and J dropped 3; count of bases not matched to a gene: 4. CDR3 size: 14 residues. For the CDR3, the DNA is TGTGCCAGCAGCCTGTCTAGCGGGAGCTACGAGCAGTACTTC. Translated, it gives CASSLSSGSYEQYF.

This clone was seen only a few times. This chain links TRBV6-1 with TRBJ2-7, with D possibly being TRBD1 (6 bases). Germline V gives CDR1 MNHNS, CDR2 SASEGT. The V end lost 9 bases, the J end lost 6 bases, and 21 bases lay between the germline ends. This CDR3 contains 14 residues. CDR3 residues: CASCTGDTLLEQYF. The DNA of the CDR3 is TGTGCCAGTTGTACTGGGGACACACTGCTCGAGCAGTACTTC.